These 11 T cell receptor beta chains share one sample of origin, sequenced in a study of glioma-infiltrating T cells. TCR alpha and beta CDR3 regions were amplified from RNA using iRepertoire nested multiplex PCR. One entry per CDR3 protein, called by TCRdb with MiXCR from the multiplex PCR reads. The sample records 100,000 to 150,000 distinct CDR3 sequences, approximately 23% being singletons. The material sequenced was glioma tissue, nonneoplastic brain tissue, or PBMCs (not recorded which). Every receptor here comes from a human donor with low-grade glioma or glioblastoma, undergoing nonglioma brain surgery, or in good health (not recorded which).

This clonotype was observed many times. The rearrangement uses TRBV24-1 and TRBJ1-5, with D tentatively TRBD1 (5 bases). Deletions cut 5 bases from V and 4 bases from J, with 5 bases between. Per germline, CDR1 KGHDR and CDR2 SFDVKD. CDR3 size: 12 residues. As DNA, the CDR3 is TGTGCCACCAGTGCAGGGAATCAGCCCCAGCATTTT. Translated: CATSAGNQPQHF.

This clonotype was seen many times. V gene TRBV7-9 combines with J gene TRBJ1-3; no firm D call. This CDR3 region has 16 residues. Germline CDR1 reads SEHNR; CDR2 reads FQNEAQ (reference sequence). V lost 1 base, J lost 0 bases, and 10 bases lay in between. The CDR3 loop reads CASSLGDRYSGNTIYF. CDR3 coding DNA: TGTGCCAGCAGCTTAGGAGACCGGTACTCTGGAAACACCATATATTTT.

In this sample, this clonotype turned up many times. The chain combines TRBV4-1 with TRBJ1-2; D is undetermined. V dropped 4 bases and J dropped 4 bases, with 22 bases sitting between them. Looked up from germline, CDR1 is MGHRA and CDR2 is YSYEKL. The CDR3 has 17 amino acids. The CDR3 nucleotides read TGCGCCAGCAGCCGCCACCAAGCAGTCCGTTTGGGCTATGGCTACACCTTC. This codes for CASSRHQAVRLGYGYTF.

This clonotype was seen repeatedly, ten times or more. The V gene is TRBV6-1, the J gene TRBJ1-5; 8 bases map to TRBD1. With V trimmed by 3 bases and J by 3 bases, 7 bases remained unmatched. The CDR3 length is 16 residues. Germline lookup yields CDR1 MNHNS and CDR2 SASEGT. CDR3 sequence: CASSELTGDNNQPQHF. The CDR3 nucleotides are TGTGCCAGCAGTGAGCTGACAGGGGATAACAATCAGCCCCAGCATTTT.

A remark on this clonotype: Possible read error: a much larger clone is one base away. The V call is TRBV7-9, the J call TRBJ2-3, with TRBD2 matching 10 bases. Germline V gene sequence: CDR1 SEHNR, CDR2 FQNEAQ (reference sequence). This CDR3 comprises 16 residues. As DNA, the CDR3 is TGTGCCAGCAGCGCCTCTAGCGGGAGTCCCACATATACGCAGTATTTT. Protein: CASSASSGSPTYTQYF.

The J gene is TRBJ2-3, the V gene TRBV18, with 7 bases matching TRBD2. Germline loops: CDR1 KGHSH, CDR2 LQKENI. The CDR3 length is 16 residues. The V gene end was trimmed by 0 bases and the J gene end by 5 bases; junction bases not matched to a gene: 8. CDR3 in amino acids: CASSPPSAGEKDTQYF. The CDR3 nucleotides are TGTGCCAGCTCACCACCATCCGCGGGAGAAAAAGATACGCAGTATTTT. The full variable domain, its missing parts supplied by reference TRBV18 and TRBJ2-3, is NAGVMQNPRHLVRRRGQEARLRCSPMKGHSHVYWYRQLPEEGLKFMVYLQKENIIDESGMPKERFSAEFPKEGPSILRIQQVVRGDSAAYFCASSPPSAGEKDTQYFGPGTRLTVL.

This clonotype was counted at least ten times. V and J are TRBV2 and TRBJ2-1, with D maybe TRBD2 (5 bases). The germline V gene encodes CDR1 SNHLY and CDR2 FYNNEI. Deletions cut 7 bases from V and 9 bases from J, with 13 bases between. The CDR3 totals 12 residues. This CDR3 is CASNQEAAEQFF. CDR3 in DNA: TGTGCCAGCAATCAAGAAGCGGCTGAGCAGTTCTTC.

This clonotype appeared a few times. This chain uses TRBV9 with TRBJ1-1; unclear D gene. V dropped 0 bases and J dropped 4 bases, with 4 bases sitting between them. The CDR3 consists of 12 residues. CDR1 is SGDLS and CDR2 is YYNGEE in the germline V gene. CDR3 sequence reads: CASSVAGTEAFF. The CDR3 DNA sequence: TGTGCCAGCAGCGTAGCGGGCACTGAAGCTTTCTTT. Full variable domain (missing parts from reference TRBV9 and TRBJ1-1): DSGVTQTPKHLITATGQRVTLRCSPRSGDLSVYWYQQSLDQGLQFLIQYYNGEERAKGNILERFSAQQFPDLHSELNLSSLELGDSALYFCASSVAGTEAFFGQGTRLTVV.

In this sample, this clonotype turned up many times. V gene TRBV20-1 combines with J gene TRBJ2-7; D is possibly TRBD1 (5 bases). This CDR3 has 14 residues. Germline CDR1 DFQATT, CDR2 SNEGSKA (reference sequence). The V end was cut by 0 bases, the J end by 0 bases, with 9 bases between. This chain's CDR3 is CSARDDGHSYEQYF. The CDR3 region has the DNA TGCAGTGCTAGAGATGACGGACACTCCTACGAGCAGTACTTC.

This clonotype was observed at least ten times. J is TRBJ2-5 and V is TRBV29-1; perhaps TRBD1 as D (5 bases). V lost 5 bases and J 2 bases, leaving 9 bases between the germline ends. The germline V gene has CDR1 SQVTM and CDR2 ANQGSEA. CDR3 length: 12 residues. CDR3 nucleotides: TGCAGCGTTAGACAGCTTCAAGAGACCCAGTACTTC. Translating it yields CSVRQLQETQYF.

The sample holds many counts of this clonotype. The V call is TRBV6-1, the J call TRBJ2-7; D perhaps matches TRBD1 (6 bases). V lost 6 bases and J 6 bases, leaving 24 bases between the germline ends. The germline CDR1 and CDR2 sequences are MNHNS and SASEGT. This CDR3 is 16 amino acids long. The CDR3 DNA follows: TGTGCCAGCAGACGATCTCGGACAGTTCACTCGGGCGAGCAGTACTTC. It specifies CASRRSRTVHSGEQYF.